A single sample is the source of the 18 T cell receptor beta chains below, sequenced in a study of blood T cells in healthy people across ages. A second PCR of roughly 7 to 11 cycles used a sample-barcoded 5' primer and a J-beta primer mix. TCRdb processed the 5' RACE reads anew with MiXCR; each CDR3 protein has one entry. The table lists 750,000 to 1,000,000 distinct CDR3 sequences, roughly 29% of them singletons. These data were likewise used in another study, on T cells of mothers and their children.

The sequenced material came from blood. Receptors were obtained from a woman between 35 and 50 years old in good health.

This clonotype was counted only a few times. CDR3 in DNA: TGCAGTGCTGGCCGACAAGACAGGGGGCGCAGCCCAGATACGCAGTATTTT. Translating it yields CSAGRQDRGRSPDTQYF. This rearrangement joins TRBV20-1 to TRBJ2-3, with 10 bases fitting TRBD1. Germline V lookup: CDR1 DFQATT, CDR2 SNEGSKA (reference sequence). This CDR3 is built from 17 residues. Trimming at V came to 5 bases and at J to 4 bases, leaving 15 bases not matched to a gene.

This clonotype was observed at least ten times. The chain links TRBV20-1 to TRBJ2-1, with TRBD2 matching 11 bases. CDR3 size: 14 residues. V lost 1 base, J lost 10 bases, and 6 bases stayed unmatched. The germline gives CDR1 DFQATT, CDR2 SNEGSKA (reference sequence). This chain's CDR3 is CSARGSSGGNEQFF. In DNA, the CDR3 is TGCAGTGCTAGAGGGTCTAGCGGGGGGAACGAGCAGTTCTTC.

The gene calls are TRBV7-2 and TRBJ2-7; 7 bases are shared with TRBD2. The CDR3 sequence is 16 residues long. V was pared by 5 bases and J by 5 bases, with 15 bases of the junction left unmatched. Per germline, CDR1 SGHTA and CDR2 FQGNSA. CDR3: CASSQTMVAGPDEQYF. CDR3 DNA: TGTGCCAGCAGCCAAACTATGGTAGCGGGTCCGGACGAGCAGTACTTC.

This clonotype has ten or more counts. This rearrangement joins TRBV25-1 to TRBJ2-1; 8 bases are shared with TRBD1. V was pared by 1 base and J by 1 base, with 12 bases of the junction left unmatched. The CDR3 is 19 residues long. The germline CDR1 and CDR2 sequences are MGHDK and SYGVNS. The CDR3 protein is CASSEWSVDDRGSYNEQFF. In DNA, the CDR3 is TGTGCCAGCAGTGAATGGTCGGTGGACGACAGGGGTTCCTACAATGAGCAGTTCTTC. Combining the CDR3 with reference TRBV25-1 and TRBJ2-1 gives the whole variable domain EADIYQTPRYLVIGTGKKITLECSQTMGHDKMYWYQQDPGMELHLIHYSYGVNSTEKGDLSSESTVSRIRTEHFPLTLESARPSHTSQYLCASSEWSVDDRGSYNEQFFGPGTRLTVL.

The chain links TRBV6-2 or TRBV6-3 to TRBJ1-1, with unresolved D. In germline, CDR1 is MNHEY, CDR2 SVGEGT. V lost 0 bases and J 1 base, leaving 18 bases between the germline ends. This CDR3 is 18 amino acids long. The CDR3, as DNA: TGTGCCAGCAGTTACTCGCCACAGAGATCATACAGGAACACTGAAGCTTTCTTT. Translated, it gives CASSYSPQRSYRNTEAFF.

Note on this clonotype: A much larger clone differs by one base, so this may be a read error. V gene TRBV28 combines with J gene TRBJ2-4; D gene uncertain. V lost 1 base and J lost 13, with 8 bases in between. This CDR3 contains 11 residues. Looked up from germline, CDR1 is MDHEN and CDR2 is SYDVKM. The CDR3: CASSLYLEQYF. DNA for the CDR3: TGTGCCAGCAGTTTATATCTGGAGCAGTACTTC. Looking up the rest from reference TRBV28 and TRBJ2-4 gives the full variable domain: DVKVTQSSRYLVKRTGEKVFLECVQDMDHENMFWYRQDPGLGLRLIYFSYDVKMKEKGDIPEGYSVSREKKERFSLILESASTNQTSMYLCASSLYLEQYFGAGTRLSVL.

V gene TRBV20-1 combines with J gene TRBJ2-7; no firm D call. Germline loops: CDR1 DFQATT, CDR2 SNEGSKA (reference sequence). The ends were cut back, 5 bases at V and 0 bases at J, with 14 bases in the middle. The CDR3 runs to 14 residues. This chain's CDR3 is CSALTKRLSYEQYF. The CDR3 region has the DNA TGCAGTGCTCTAACAAAGCGCCTCTCCTACGAGCAGTACTTC.

The chain links TRBV6-5 to TRBJ1-1; perhaps TRBD1 as D (5 bases). The V gene's germline CDR1 is MNHEY and CDR2 SVGAGI. This CDR3 has 14 residues. Deletions cut 7 bases from V and 1 base from J, with 13 bases between. CDR3 DNA: TGTGCCAGCATAGCAAGAGGGGCGAACACTGAAGCTTTCTTT. This codes for CASIARGANTEAFF.

This clonotype showed up just a few times. The chain joins TRBV29-1 to TRBJ2-7; tentatively, D is TRBD1 (6 bases). This CDR3 region has 12 residues. The germline V gene encodes CDR1 SQVTM and CDR2 ANQGSEA. Trimming took 5 bases from V and 4 from J, leaving 12 bases between them. This CDR3 is CSVQGISYEQYF. DNA of the CDR3: TGCAGCGTTCAGGGGATCTCTTACGAGCAGTACTTC.

Many counts were recorded for this clonotype. The V gene is TRBV11-2, the J gene TRBJ2-1; TRBD2 matches at 10 bases. The CDR3 spans 16 residues. The trim removed 3 bases at V and 3 bases at J, leaving 5 bases unmatched. Germline assignment: CDR1 SGHAT and CDR2 FQNNGV. The CDR3 DNA reads TGTGCCAGCAGCTTGATAGCGGGGGGCTACTACAATGAGCAGTTCTTC. Translated: CASSLIAGGYYNEQFF.

The V gene is TRBV12-3 or TRBV12-4, the J gene TRBJ2-5, with a tentative D call TRBD1 (5 bases). V lost 5 bases and J 14 bases, leaving 18 bases between the germline ends. This CDR3 has 12 residues. The CDR3 DNA follows: TGTGCCAGCAGTACCAACAGGTACGGGCAATACTTC. As protein: CASSTNRYGQYF.

This clonotype was detected only a few times. V gene TRBV28 combines with J gene TRBJ2-1; possibly TRBD2 for D (5 bases). Germline-derived CDR1 and CDR2 are MDHEN and SYDVKM. The CDR3 is 12 residues long. The ends were cut back, 6 bases at V and 15 bases at J, with 18 bases in the middle. For the CDR3, the DNA is TGTGCCAGCAGGAGACCTAGCACCAGAGGGTTCTTC. It codes for CASRRPSTRGFF.

This clonotype was counted at least ten times. The rearrangement links TRBV7-2 to TRBJ2-5, with 8 bases identical to TRBD1. Germline values: CDR1 SGHTA, CDR2 FQGNSA. V trimming: 0 bases; J trimming: 11 bases; junction bases outside the gene matches: 11. The CDR3 is made up of 15 amino acids. The CDR3 DNA is TGTGCCAGCAGCTTAGCTGGACAGGGATCAAGAGAGCAGTACTTC. This encodes CASSLAGQGSREQYF. The full variable domain, completed using reference TRBV7-2 and TRBJ2-5, is GAGVSQSPSNKVTEKGKDVELRCDPISGHTALYWYRQSLGQGLEFLIYFQGNSAPDKSGLPSDRFSAERTGGSVSTLTIQRTQQEDSAVYLCASSLAGQGSREQYFGPGTRLLVL.

This clonotype came up a few times. The chain employs TRBV11-3 and TRBJ2-1; D is possibly TRBD2 (6 bases). The CDR3 runs to 12 residues. Germline V CDR1 and CDR2: SGHNT, YENEEA. Trimming took off 5 bases at V and 9 bases at J, with 11 bases between the two ends. The CDR3: CASSPGVAEQFF. CDR3 coding DNA: TGTGCCAGCAGCCCGGGGGTGGCTGAGCAGTTCTTC.

The chain is built from TRBV24-1 and TRBJ2-1; tentative D call: TRBD1 (6 bases). Germline V CDR1 and CDR2: KGHDR, SFDVKD. V lost 1 base to trimming and J lost 8 bases, with 8 bases between them. The CDR3 covers 13 residues. CDR3 nucleotide sequence: TGTGCCACCAGTGATTTAGGGGGTGATGAGCAGTTCTTC. Its protein product is CATSDLGGDEQFF.

V gene TRBV10-2 combines with J gene TRBJ2-1; D remains unclear. Germline V gene data show CDR1 as WSHSY and CDR2 as SAAADI. This CDR3 contains 13 residues. V lost 4 bases to trimming and J lost 8 bases, with 12 bases between them. The CDR3 reads CASSVGVFDEQFF. CDR3 nucleotides: TGCGCCAGCAGTGTGGGCGTCTTCGATGAGCAGTTCTTC.

This clonotype occurred many times. A read error may produce the germline difference seen at one junction end. CDR3 protein: CSAKSREFGVREQYF. CDR3 bases: TGTAGTGCGAAAAGCAGGGAGTTCGGGGTGAGAGAGCAGTACTTC. The chain links TRBV20-1 to TRBJ2-7; possibly TRBD1 or TRBD2 for D (5 bases each). The length of the CDR3 is 15 residues. Looked up from germline, CDR1 is DFQATT and CDR2 is SNEGSKA (reference sequence).

In regard to this clonotype: This clone may be a read error of a much larger clone one base away. The gene calls are TRBV4-1 and TRBJ2-7; 10 nucleotides align to TRBD2. This CDR3 has 17 amino acids. Per germline, CDR1 MGHRA and CDR2 YSYEKL. The CDR3 region is CAGSQGSGTSVRYEQYF. The CDR3 nucleotides read TGCGCCGGCAGCCAAGGTTCCGGGACTAGCGTGCGGTACGAGCAGTACTTC.